This T cell receptor (beta chain) came from a study of vaccination effects on CD4 cells after COVID-19. This clone occurred a few times. No antigen is known for it. Study-level findings and limits: Substantial clonal contraction characterized both infection- and vaccine-induced clones late after vaccination.

The CDR3 loop spans 15 amino acids. From germline, CDR1 is ENHRY and CDR2 SYGVKD. The V segment lost 8 bases and the J segment 0 bases; nucleotides outside the gene matches: 7. The protocol was immunoSEQ multiplex PCR, while the TCRdb copy is restricted to in-frame clones and leaves out a portion. The data hold around 45,000 clones, with roughly 79% observed a single time. Sequencing followed a ViraFEST assay step that expanded antigen-specific CD4+ T cells with viral peptide pools. Upon completion of under eleven days in culture, CD4+ T cells were isolated. Recipients of the vaccine had no prior SARS-CoV-2 infection and negative nucleocapsid antibodies. The culture medium for roughly 1.9 million PBMC per well included around 10 IU/ml IL-2 and 8.5 to 10 ug/ml peptides.

V and J are TRBV10-3 and TRBJ1-3, with 7 bases matching TRBD1. Specimen: CD4+ T cells from PBMCs cultured with SARS-CoV-2 spike peptides, collected before COVID-19 vaccination. The clonotype originates from a human donor who received a COVID-19 vaccine. The DNA of the CDR3 is TGTGCCATCCAGACTCGGACAGGCTCTGGAAACACCATATATTTT. It is translated as CAIQTRTGSGNTIYF.